The clone carrying this TCR beta chain was seen once. The target antigen is unknown. Germline and junction disagree at one end, which may indicate a read error. The CDR3 is made up of 13 amino acids. The germline V gene has CDR1 WNHNN and CDR2 SYGVQD (reference sequence). The data were obtained in a study of tumor-infiltrating lymphocytes in primary liver carcinoma. Study overall: The study enrolled male and female patients aged 30 to 69 years. Lesions, classed as T1-T3 N0M0, spanned about 4 to 10 cm across. Study results and caveats: The study found tumor-adjacent and tumor-blood pairs overlapped less than tumor region pairs.

The authors took blood RNA from unsorted whole blood and also extracted germline DNA. Chronic HBV infection, which was untreated, was present in the patients. Production of TCR beta cDNA used 500 ng total RNA together with a constant-region primer. Slightly modified ARM-PCR, run as three nested multiplex PCR rounds, produced the TCR beta libraries. TRBV1-TRBV30 forward primers paired with a C-beta reverse primer drove the first two PCR rounds, about 9 cycles each. TCRdb fed the multiplex PCR reads into MiXCR, producing one record per CDR3 protein. The sample lists hundreds of thousands of distinct CDR3 sequences, around three fifths occurring once.

Sequencing was carried out using peripheral blood. The genes are TRBV10-1 and TRBJ2-1; D ambiguous. The receptor comes from a woman under 40 with primary liver carcinoma and hepatitis B virus infection. Here the CDR3 DNA reads TGCGCCAACAGTGAAAATACCTACAATGAGCAGTTCTTC. This translates into CANSENTYNEQFF.